This T cell receptor (beta chain) was identified during a study of OX40 agonist ivuxolimab in advanced cancers. On the study more broadly: Age averaged around 60 years (range roughly 23 to 85), and just over 80% were male. General study results and limits: The specificity for antigen of the expanded peripheral T cells was not determined. Expanded clones belonging to CD8+ T cells outnumbered, on average, those of CD4+.

The CDR3 extends over 14 amino acids. CDR1 is MNHNS and CDR2 is SASEGT in the germline V gene. V lost 3 bases, J lost 6 bases, and 7 bases stayed unmatched. About this clone itself: Its antigen is unidentified.

Produced via immunoSEQ multiplex PCR; TCRdb's table is partial and in-frame only. The repertoire holds 120,000 or so clones, with approximately 89% as singletons. This sample comprised CD4+ or CD8+ T cells sorted from blood, obtained in a trial of the OX40 agonist ivuxolimab. The rearrangement joins TRBV6-1 to TRBJ2-7; 8 bases line up with TRBD1. The clonotype was recovered from an adult with an advanced solid tumor such as melanoma, head and neck, liver or kidney cancer. The CDR3 sequence: CASSDFRRGLEQYF. CDR3 bases: TGTGCCAGCAGTGATTTCCGCAGGGGGCTCGAGCAGTACTTC.